The 15 T cell receptor beta chains listed next were all sequenced from one sample in a study of T cell changes during pregnancy in multiple sclerosis. Measured with immunoSEQ multiplex PCR; TCRdb has only the in-frame clones, and not every one. Of about 40,000 clones in the sample, 85% to 95% were seen once. The source material was CD4+ T cells from peripheral blood mononuclear cells, sampled after pregnancy. The receptors originated from a female donor with multiple sclerosis, enrolled in a pregnancy study.

The genes are TRBV7-9 and TRBJ2-7; 11 bases match TRBD1. V shed 5 bases and J 2 bases; nucleotides not matched to a gene: 2. Germline values: CDR1 SEHNR, CDR2 FQNEAQ (reference sequence). The CDR3 runs 14 residues. CDR3: CASSGGQGAYEQYF. Written as DNA, the CDR3 is TGTGCCAGCAGCGGGGGACAGGGGGCCTACGAGCAGTACTTC.

The chain uses TRBV2 and TRBJ1-2; 8 bases align to TRBD1. From germline, CDR1 is SNHLY and CDR2 FYNNEI. V lost 4 bases and J lost 5; bases outside the gene matches: 9. The CDR3 has 15 amino acids. The CDR3 sequence: CASSGLKGQDYGYTF. CDR3 in DNA: TGTGCCAGCAGTGGCTTAAAGGGACAGGATTATGGCTACACCTTC.

The J gene is TRBJ1-1, the V gene TRBV10-3, with 9 positions matching TRBD1. Germline lookup yields CDR1 ENHRY and CDR2 SYGVKD. The CDR3 contains 14 residues. V gave up 10 bases and J gave up 4 bases; unmatched junction bases: 10. CDR3 nucleotides: TGTGCCAGCCAGAACAGGGGGCAAGGCACTGAAGCTTTCTTT. Translated, it gives CASQNRGQGTEAFF.

This clone was detected only a few times. This chain connects TRBV7-3 to TRBJ1-1, with D unclear. Trimming pared 1 base from V and 3 bases from J, leaving 12 bases between. CDR3 length: 15 residues. Germline values: CDR1 SGHTA, CDR2 FQGTGA. The CDR3 here is CASSLRASQDTEAFF. For the CDR3, the DNA is TGTGCCAGCAGCTTAAGGGCCAGCCAGGACACTGAAGCTTTCTTT.

This chain uses TRBV11-2 with TRBJ1-4; 10 bases match TRBD1. Germline values: CDR1 SGHAT, CDR2 FQNNGV. This CDR3 spans 14 amino acids. The J segment lost 8 bases and the V segment lost 5 bases, leaving 5 bases of the junction unmatched. The CDR3 DNA is TGTGCCAGCAGCCCAGGACAGGGGGGGGAAAAACTGTTTTTT. Amino acid sequence: CASSPGQGGEKLFF.

This clone was detected only a few times. The chain recombines TRBV4-1 with TRBJ2-5; no clear D gene. This CDR3 has 13 residues. The V gene's germline CDR1 is MGHRA and CDR2 YSYEKL. The germline V and J ends were trimmed by 0 bases and 4 bases, with 6 bases remaining between them. This chain's CDR3 is CASSQDQVETQYF. The CDR3 DNA reads TGCGCCAGCAGCCAAGATCAGGTAGAGACCCAGTACTTC.

The J gene is TRBJ1-2, the V gene TRBV5-4; D not certain. V lost 0 bases and J lost 4, with 4 bases in between. Germline V gives CDR1 SGHNT, CDR2 YYREEE (reference sequence). This CDR3 is built from 12 residues. Here the CDR3 DNA reads TGTGCCAGCAGCTTGGCGTCCTATGGCTACACCTTC. Translation gives CASSLASYGYTF.

This clone was detected once. The gene calls are TRBV30 and TRBJ1-3; TRBD1 matches 8 bases. V dropped 4 bases and J dropped 0; count of bases not matched to a gene: 5. This CDR3 contains 15 residues. Germline CDR1 reads GTSNPN; CDR2 reads SVGIG (reference sequence). The CDR3 DNA reads as TGTGCCTGGACAATAGGGACAGGCTCTGGAAACACCATATATTTT. The encoded protein is CAWTIGTGSGNTIYF.

This rearrangement joins TRBV6-5 to TRBJ2-7, with 8 positions matching TRBD1. Looked up from germline, CDR1 is MNHEY and CDR2 is SVGAGI. The CDR3 is 14 amino acids. V shed 4 bases, J shed 5 bases, and the junction held 7 bases outside the gene matches. The CDR3 loop reads CASSSWTGSDEQYF. CDR3 nucleotide sequence: TGTGCCAGCAGTTCATGGACAGGGTCGGACGAGCAGTACTTC.

The chain has TRBV5-4 and TRBJ2-1; perhaps TRBD1 as D (5 bases). Germline CDR1 SGHNT, CDR2 YYREEE (reference sequence). The CDR3 extends over 16 amino acids. The germline V and J ends were trimmed by 5 bases and 5 bases, with 20 bases remaining between them. CDR3 sequence (DNA): TGTGCCAGCAGTCTCTCAGGGTGGGGTTATCACAATGAGCAGTTCTTC. Translated: CASSLSGWGYHNEQFF.

V is TRBV7-2 and J is TRBJ1-1, with a weak D call TRBD1 (6 bases). Trimming stripped 0 bases from V and 4 bases from J, with 9 bases between. The CDR3 is 14 residues long. CDR1 is SGHTA and CDR2 is FQGNSA in the germline V gene. For the CDR3, the DNA is TGTGCCAGCAGCTTAGCGGGGGCGGGCACTGAAGCTTTCTTT. Its translation: CASSLAGAGTEAFF.

The rearrangement joins TRBV29-1 to TRBJ1-1, with a possible D match to TRBD1 (5 bases). Deletions cut 3 bases from V and 2 bases from J, with 25 bases between. Germline V gene lookup returns CDR1 SQVTM and CDR2 ANQGSEA. The CDR3 runs 18 residues. The CDR3 DNA reads TGCAGCGTTGACTTCCTAGGGGCCATCAGGGAGGGTAACACTGAAGCTTTCTTT. Its protein product is CSVDFLGAIREGNTEAFF.

The V call is TRBV7-9, the J call TRBJ1-1; 8 bases map to TRBD1. This CDR3 is 14 amino acids long. The V gene's germline CDR1 is SEHNR and CDR2 FQNEAQ (reference sequence). The trim removed 2 bases at V and 6 bases at J, leaving 5 bases unmatched. The CDR3 here is CASSLRQGNSEAFF. The CDR3 DNA reads TGTGCCAGCAGCTTACGACAGGGGAATTCTGAAGCTTTCTTT.

The chain joins TRBV14 to TRBJ1-2, with D uncertain. The CDR3 consists of 14 residues. CDR1 and CDR2 from the germline V gene are SGHDN and FVKESK. Trimming took off 5 bases at V and 5 bases at J, with 15 bases between the two ends. The CDR3 here is CASSTERREYGYTF. The CDR3 DNA sequence: TGTGCCAGCAGCACTGAGAGAAGAGAATATGGCTACACCTTC.

This sequence joins TRBV30 and TRBJ1-6; no definite D call. Germline lookup yields CDR1 GTSNPN and CDR2 SVGIG (reference sequence). Trimming stripped 3 bases from V and 3 bases from J, with 15 bases between. The CDR3 sequence is 16 residues long. For the CDR3, the DNA is TGTGCCTGGAGAGCCGGGAGGGAATACTATAATTCACCCCTCCACTTT. The encoded protein is CAWRAGREYYNSPLHF.